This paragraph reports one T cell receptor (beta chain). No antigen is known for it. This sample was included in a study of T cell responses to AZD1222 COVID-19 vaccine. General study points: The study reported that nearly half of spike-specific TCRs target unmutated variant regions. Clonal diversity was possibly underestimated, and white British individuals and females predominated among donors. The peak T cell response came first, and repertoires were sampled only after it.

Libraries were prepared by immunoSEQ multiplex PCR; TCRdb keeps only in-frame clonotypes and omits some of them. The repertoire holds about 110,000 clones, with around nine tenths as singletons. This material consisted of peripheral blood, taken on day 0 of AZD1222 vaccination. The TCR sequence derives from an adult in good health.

DNA for the CDR3: TGTGCCAGCAGTTTTCGAGGGGGGGTGAACACTGAAGCTTTCTTT. The encoded protein is CASSFRGGVNTEAFF. The V call is TRBV6-2 or TRBV6-3, the J call TRBJ1-1; a weak D match, TRBD1 (6 bases). V lost 4 bases and J lost 0, with 12 bases in between. Germline V gene lookup returns CDR1 MNHEY and CDR2 SVGEGT. The CDR3 has 15 amino acids.